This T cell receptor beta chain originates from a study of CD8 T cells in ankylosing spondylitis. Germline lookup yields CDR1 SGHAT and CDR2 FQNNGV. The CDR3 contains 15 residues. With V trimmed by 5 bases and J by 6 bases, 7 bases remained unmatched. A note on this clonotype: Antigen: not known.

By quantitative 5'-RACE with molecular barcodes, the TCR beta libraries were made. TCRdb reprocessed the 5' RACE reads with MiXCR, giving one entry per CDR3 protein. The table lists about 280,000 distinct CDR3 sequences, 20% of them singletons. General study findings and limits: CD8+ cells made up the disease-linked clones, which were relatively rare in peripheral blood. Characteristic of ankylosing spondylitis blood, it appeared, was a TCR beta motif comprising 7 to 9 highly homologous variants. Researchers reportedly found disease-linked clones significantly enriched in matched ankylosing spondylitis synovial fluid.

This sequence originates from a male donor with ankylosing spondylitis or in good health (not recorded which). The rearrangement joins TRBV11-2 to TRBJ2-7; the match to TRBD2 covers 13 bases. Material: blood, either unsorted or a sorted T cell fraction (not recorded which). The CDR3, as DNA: TGTGCCAGCAGCAAGCGGACTAGCGGGAGCAGCGAGCAGTACGTC. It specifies CASSKRTSGSSEQYV.